This entry is about one TCR beta chain. The ends lost 4 bases at V and 2 bases at J; junction bases unmatched: 11. Per the germline V gene, CDR1 is MNHNS and CDR2 is SASEGT. CDR3 size: 17 residues. In the original workflow: Estimates of nucleated cell counts were drawn from the amplification of reference gene primers. Generated by immunoSEQ multiplex PCR, the TCRdb table keeps only in-frame clones and is missing some. V and J calls and clone size are those listed in that table; D and trimming were worked out from the DNA. The data contain more than 200,000 clones, about 87% of them singletons. This specimen belongs to a study of blood T cell repertoires in COVID-19. Study context: The origin of the acute and convalescent COVID-19 samples was the United States, Italy and Spain. In each case, the material was cDNA or gDNA derived from T cells, B-cell-depleted T cells, or PBMCs.

The TCR was taken from an older man with acute or convalescent COVID-19. The rearrangement links TRBV6-1 to TRBJ1-2; 9 positions agree with TRBD1. Source material: peripheral blood. CDR3 protein: CASSVLSGTGTNYGYTF. In DNA, the CDR3 is TGTGCCAGCAGTGTATTATCCGGGACAGGGACCAACTATGGCTACACCTTC.